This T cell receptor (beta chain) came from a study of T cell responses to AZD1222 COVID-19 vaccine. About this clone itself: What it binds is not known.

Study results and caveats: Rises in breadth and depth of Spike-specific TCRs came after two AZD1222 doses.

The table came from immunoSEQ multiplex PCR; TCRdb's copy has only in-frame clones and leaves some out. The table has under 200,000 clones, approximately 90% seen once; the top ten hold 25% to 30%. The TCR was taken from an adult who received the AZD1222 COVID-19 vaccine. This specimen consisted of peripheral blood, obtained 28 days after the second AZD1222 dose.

The CDR3 is CASSLAGPTDTQYF. CDR3 sequence (DNA): TGTGCCAGCAGTTTAGCGGGACCGACAGATACGCAGTATTTT. This chain connects TRBV6-6 to TRBJ2-3; 8 nucleotides match TRBD2. Germline lookup yields CDR1 MNHNY and CDR2 SVGAGI (reference sequence). J gave up 3 bases and V 4 bases, and 3 bases lay outside the gene matches. This CDR3 is built from 14 residues.